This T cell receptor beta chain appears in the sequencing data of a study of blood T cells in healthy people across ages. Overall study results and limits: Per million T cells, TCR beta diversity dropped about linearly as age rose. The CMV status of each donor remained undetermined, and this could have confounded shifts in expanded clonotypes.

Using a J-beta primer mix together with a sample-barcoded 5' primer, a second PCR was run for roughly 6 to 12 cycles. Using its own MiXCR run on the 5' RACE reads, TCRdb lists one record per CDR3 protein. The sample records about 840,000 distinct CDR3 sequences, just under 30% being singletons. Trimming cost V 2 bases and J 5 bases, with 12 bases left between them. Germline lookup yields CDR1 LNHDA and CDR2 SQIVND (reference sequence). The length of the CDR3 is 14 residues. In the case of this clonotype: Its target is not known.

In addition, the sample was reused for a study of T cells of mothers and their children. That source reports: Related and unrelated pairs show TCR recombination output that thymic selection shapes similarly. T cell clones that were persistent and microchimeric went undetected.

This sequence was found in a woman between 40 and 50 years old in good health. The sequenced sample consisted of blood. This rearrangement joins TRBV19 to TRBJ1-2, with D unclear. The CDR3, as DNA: TGTGCCAGTAGTATAAACCCAGCAATTTATGGCTACACCTTC. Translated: CASSINPAIYGYTF. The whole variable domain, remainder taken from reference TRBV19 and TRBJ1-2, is DGGITQSPKYLFRKEGQNVTLSCEQNLNHDAMYWYRQDPGQGLRLIYYSQIVNDFQKGDIAEGYSVSREKKESFPLTVTSAQKNPTAFYLCASSINPAIYGYTFGSGTRLTVV.